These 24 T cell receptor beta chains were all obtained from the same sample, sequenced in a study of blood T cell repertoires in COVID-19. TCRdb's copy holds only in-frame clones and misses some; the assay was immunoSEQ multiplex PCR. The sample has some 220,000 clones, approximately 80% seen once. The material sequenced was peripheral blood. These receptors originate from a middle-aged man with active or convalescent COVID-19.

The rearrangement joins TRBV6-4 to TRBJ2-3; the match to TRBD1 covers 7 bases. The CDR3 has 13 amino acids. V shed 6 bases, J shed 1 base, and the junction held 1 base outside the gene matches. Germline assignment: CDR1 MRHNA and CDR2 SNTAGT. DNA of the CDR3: TGTGCCAGCAGAGGACAGGGCACAGATACGCAGTATTTT. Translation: CASRGQGTDTQYF.

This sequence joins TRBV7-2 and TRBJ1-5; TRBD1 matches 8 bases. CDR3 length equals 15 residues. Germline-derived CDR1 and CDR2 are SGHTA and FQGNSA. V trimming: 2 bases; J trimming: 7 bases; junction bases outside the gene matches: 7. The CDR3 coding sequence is TGTGCCAGCAGCTTATCAGGGGGCGCAGTCCAGCCCCAGCATTTT. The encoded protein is CASSLSGGAVQPQHF.

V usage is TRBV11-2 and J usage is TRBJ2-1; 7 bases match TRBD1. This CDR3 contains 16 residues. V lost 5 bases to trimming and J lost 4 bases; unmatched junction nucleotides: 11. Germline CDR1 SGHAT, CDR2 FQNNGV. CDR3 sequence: CASSSGAGGFYNEQFF. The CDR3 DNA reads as TGTGCCAGCAGCAGTGGAGCAGGGGGTTTTTACAATGAGCAGTTCTTC. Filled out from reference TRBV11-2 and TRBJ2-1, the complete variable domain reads EAGVAQSPRYKIIEKRQSVAFWCNPISGHATLYWYQQILGQGPKLLIQFQNNGVVDDSQLPKDRFSAERLKGVDSTLKIQPAKLEDSAVYLCASSSGAGGFYNEQFFGPGTRLTVL.

DNA for the CDR3: TGCGCCAGCAGCCAAGTCGGAGAAGATACGCAGTATTTT. Protein sequence: CASSQVGEDTQYF. V gene TRBV4-1 combines with J gene TRBJ2-3; D not certain. Germline CDR1 reads MGHRA; CDR2 reads YSYEKL. The CDR3 contains 13 residues. V gave up 1 base and J gave up 5 bases, with 7 bases separating them.

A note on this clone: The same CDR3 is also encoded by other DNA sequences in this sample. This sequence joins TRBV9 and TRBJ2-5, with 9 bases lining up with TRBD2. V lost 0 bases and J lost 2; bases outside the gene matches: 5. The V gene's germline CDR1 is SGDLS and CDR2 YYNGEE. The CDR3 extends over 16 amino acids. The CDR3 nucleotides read TGTGCCAGCAGCGTAGGAAATAGCGGGGGACAAGAGACCCAGTACTTC. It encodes CASSVGNSGGQETQYF.

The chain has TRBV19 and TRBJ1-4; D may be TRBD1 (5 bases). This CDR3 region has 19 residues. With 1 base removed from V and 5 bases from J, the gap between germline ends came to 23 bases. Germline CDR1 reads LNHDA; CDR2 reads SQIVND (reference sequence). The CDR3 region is CASSIGRVAENPKNEKLFF. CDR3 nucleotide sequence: TGTGCCAGTAGTATAGGCAGGGTCGCAGAAAACCCCAAAAATGAAAAACTGTTTTTT.

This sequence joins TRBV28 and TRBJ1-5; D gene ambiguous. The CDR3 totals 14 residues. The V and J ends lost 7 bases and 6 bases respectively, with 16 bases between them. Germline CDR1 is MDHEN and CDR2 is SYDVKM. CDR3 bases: TGTGCCAGCAAAATCCGGGGAGTAGGTCAGCCCCAGCATTTT. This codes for CASKIRGVGQPQHF.

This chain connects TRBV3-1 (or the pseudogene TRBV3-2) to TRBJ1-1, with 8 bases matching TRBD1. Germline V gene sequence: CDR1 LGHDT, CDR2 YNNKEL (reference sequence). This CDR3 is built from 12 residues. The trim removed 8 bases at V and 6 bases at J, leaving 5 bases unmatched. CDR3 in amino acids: CASAGTGPEAFF. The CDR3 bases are TGTGCCAGCGCCGGGACAGGCCCTGAAGCTTTCTTT.

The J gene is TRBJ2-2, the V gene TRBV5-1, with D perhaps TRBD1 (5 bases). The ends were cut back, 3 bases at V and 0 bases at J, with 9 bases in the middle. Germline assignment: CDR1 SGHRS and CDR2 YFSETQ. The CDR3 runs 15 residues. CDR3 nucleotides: TGCGCCAGCAGCTCAGGGATCGCGAACACCGGGGAGCTGTTTTTT. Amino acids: CASSSGIANTGELFF.

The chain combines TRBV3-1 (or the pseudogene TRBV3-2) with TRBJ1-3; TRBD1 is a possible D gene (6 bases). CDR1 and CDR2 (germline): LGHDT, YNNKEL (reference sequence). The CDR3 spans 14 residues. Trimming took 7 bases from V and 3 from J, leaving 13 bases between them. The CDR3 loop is CASTLGASGNTIYF. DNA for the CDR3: TGTGCCAGCACCCTGGGGGCAAGTGGAAACACCATATATTTT.

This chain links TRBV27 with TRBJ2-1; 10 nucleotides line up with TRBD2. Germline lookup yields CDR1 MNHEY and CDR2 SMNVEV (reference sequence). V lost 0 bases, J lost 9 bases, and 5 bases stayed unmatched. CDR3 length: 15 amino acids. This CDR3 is CASSLSLAGASEQFF. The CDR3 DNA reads TGTGCCAGCAGTTTATCCCTAGCGGGAGCTAGTGAGCAGTTCTTC.

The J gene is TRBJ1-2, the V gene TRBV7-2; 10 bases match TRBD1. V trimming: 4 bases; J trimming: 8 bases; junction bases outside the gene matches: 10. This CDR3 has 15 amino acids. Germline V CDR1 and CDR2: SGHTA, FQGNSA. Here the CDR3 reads CASSSSGTGVGGYTF. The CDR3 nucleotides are TGTGCCAGCAGCTCGTCCGGGACAGGGGTTGGAGGCTACACCTTC.

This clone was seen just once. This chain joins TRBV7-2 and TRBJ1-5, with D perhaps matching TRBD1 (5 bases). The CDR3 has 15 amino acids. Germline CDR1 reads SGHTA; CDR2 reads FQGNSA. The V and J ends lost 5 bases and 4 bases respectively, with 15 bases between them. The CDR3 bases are TGTGCCAGCAGCCCAAAGGGGTCAGGGAATCAGCCCCAGCATTTT. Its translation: CASSPKGSGNQPQHF. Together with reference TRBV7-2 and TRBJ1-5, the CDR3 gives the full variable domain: GAGVSQSPSNKVTEKGKDVELRCDPISGHTALYWYRQSLGQGLEFLIYFQGNSAPDKSGLPSDRFSAERTGGSVSTLTIQRTQQEDSAVYLCASSPKGSGNQPQHFGDGTRLSIL.

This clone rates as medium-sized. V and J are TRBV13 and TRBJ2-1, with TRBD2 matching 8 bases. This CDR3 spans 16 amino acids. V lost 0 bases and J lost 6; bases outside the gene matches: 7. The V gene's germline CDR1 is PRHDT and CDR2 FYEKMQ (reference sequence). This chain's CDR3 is CASSLGGLGLGNEQFF. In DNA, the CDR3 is TGTGCCAGCAGCTTAGGGGGACTAGGATTGGGCAATGAGCAGTTCTTC.

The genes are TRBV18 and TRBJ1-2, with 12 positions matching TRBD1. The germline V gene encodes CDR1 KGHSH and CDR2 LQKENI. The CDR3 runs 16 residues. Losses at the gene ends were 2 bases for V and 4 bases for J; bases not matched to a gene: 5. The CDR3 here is CASSPGDRGRSYGYTF. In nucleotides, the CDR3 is TGTGCCAGCTCACCAGGGGACAGGGGGCGCAGCTATGGCTACACCTTC.

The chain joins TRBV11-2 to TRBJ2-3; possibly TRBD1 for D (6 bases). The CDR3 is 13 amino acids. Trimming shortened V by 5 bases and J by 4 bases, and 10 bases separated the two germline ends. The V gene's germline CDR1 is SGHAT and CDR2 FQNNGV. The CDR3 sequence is CASSHSGADTQYF. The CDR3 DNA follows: TGTGCCAGCAGCCACTCAGGGGCAGATACGCAGTATTTT. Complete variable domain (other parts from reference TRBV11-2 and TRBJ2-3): EAGVAQSPRYKIIEKRQSVAFWCNPISGHATLYWYQQILGQGPKLLIQFQNNGVVDDSQLPKDRFSAERLKGVDSTLKIQPAKLEDSAVYLCASSHSGADTQYFGPGTRLTVL.

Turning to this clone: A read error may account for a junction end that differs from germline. CDR3 DNA sequence: TGTGCCTGGAGCCCCTACGATGAGCAGTTCTTC. Translating gives CAWSPYDEQFF. V usage is TRBV30 and J usage is TRBJ2-1; D unresolved. This CDR3 spans 11 amino acids. CDR1 GTSNPN and CDR2 SVGIG come from the germline V gene (reference sequence).

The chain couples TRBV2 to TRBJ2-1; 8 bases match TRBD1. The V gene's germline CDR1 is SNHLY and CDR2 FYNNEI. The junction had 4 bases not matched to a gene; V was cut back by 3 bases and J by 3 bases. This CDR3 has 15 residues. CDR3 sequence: CASSEDRADYNEQFF. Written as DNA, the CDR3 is TGTGCCAGCAGTGAGGACAGGGCAGACTACAATGAGCAGTTCTTC.

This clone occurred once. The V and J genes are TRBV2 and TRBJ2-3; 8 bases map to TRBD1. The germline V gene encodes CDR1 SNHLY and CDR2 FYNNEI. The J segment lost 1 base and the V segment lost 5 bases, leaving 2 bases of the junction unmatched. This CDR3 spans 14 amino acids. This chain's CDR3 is CASSLQGGTDTQYF. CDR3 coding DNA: TGTGCCAGCAGTCTACAGGGGGGCACAGATACGCAGTATTTT.

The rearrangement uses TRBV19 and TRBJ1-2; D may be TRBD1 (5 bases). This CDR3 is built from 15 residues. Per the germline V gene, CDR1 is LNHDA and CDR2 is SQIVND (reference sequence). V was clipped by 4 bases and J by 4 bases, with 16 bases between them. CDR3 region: CASSTTSDSAYGYTF. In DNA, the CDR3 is TGTGCCAGTAGTACAACCTCCGACAGCGCCTATGGCTACACCTTC.

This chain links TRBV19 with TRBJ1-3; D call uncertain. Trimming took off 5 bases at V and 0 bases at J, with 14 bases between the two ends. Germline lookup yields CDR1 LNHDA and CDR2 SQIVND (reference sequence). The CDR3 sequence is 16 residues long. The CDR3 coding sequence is TGTGCCAGTAGTGGAGGTTACAGCCACTCTGGAAACACCATATATTTT. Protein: CASSGGYSHSGNTIYF. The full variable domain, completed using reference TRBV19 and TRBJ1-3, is DGGITQSPKYLFRKEGQNVTLSCEQNLNHDAMYWYRQDPGQGLRLIYYSQIVNDFQKGDIAEGYSVSREKKESFPLTVTSAQKNPTAFYLCASSGGYSHSGNTIYFGEGSWLTVV.

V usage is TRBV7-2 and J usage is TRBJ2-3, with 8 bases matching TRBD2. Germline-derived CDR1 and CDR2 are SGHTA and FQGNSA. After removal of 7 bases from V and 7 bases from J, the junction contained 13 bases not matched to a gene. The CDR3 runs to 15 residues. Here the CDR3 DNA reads TGTGCCAGCAAAGGAGCGGGAGAGTCCGGATATACGCAGTATTTT. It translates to CASKGAGESGYTQYF.

For the CDR3, the DNA is TGTGCCAGCAGCTTACAGGGGGGTATACAGGCCGAGCAGTACTTC. This translates into CASSLQGGIQAEQYF. This chain uses TRBV7-9 with TRBJ2-7, with D perhaps TRBD1 (7 bases). This CDR3 has 15 amino acids. CDR1 SEHNR and CDR2 FQNEAQ come from the germline V gene (reference sequence). Trimming took 2 bases from V and 6 from J, leaving 17 bases between them.

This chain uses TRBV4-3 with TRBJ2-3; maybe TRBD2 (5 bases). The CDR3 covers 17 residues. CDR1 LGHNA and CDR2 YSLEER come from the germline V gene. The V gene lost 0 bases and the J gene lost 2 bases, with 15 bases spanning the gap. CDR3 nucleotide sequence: TGCGCCAGCAGCCAAGATTGGCTAGCTGTGTCCACAGATACGCAGTATTTT. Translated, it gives CASSQDWLAVSTDTQYF.